This T cell receptor beta chain was recorded in a study of blood T cell repertoires in COVID-19. Germline V CDR1 and CDR2: PRHDT, FYEKMQ (reference sequence). Unmatched junction bases numbered 5, after V lost 5 bases and J lost 5 bases. The CDR3 extends over 15 amino acids. The table came from immunoSEQ multiplex PCR; TCRdb's copy has only in-frame clones and leaves some out. Of approximately 80,000 clones listed, approximately 90% are singletons. The chain links TRBV13 to TRBJ1-4, with 10 nucleotides matching TRBD1. Sequencing was done on a sample of peripheral blood. The clonotype was recovered from a woman older than 75 with acute or convalescent COVID-19. The CDR3 nucleotides read TGTGCCAGCAGCCGGACGGACAGGGGGAATGAAAAACTGTTTTTT. Amino acids: CASSRTDRGNEKLFF.